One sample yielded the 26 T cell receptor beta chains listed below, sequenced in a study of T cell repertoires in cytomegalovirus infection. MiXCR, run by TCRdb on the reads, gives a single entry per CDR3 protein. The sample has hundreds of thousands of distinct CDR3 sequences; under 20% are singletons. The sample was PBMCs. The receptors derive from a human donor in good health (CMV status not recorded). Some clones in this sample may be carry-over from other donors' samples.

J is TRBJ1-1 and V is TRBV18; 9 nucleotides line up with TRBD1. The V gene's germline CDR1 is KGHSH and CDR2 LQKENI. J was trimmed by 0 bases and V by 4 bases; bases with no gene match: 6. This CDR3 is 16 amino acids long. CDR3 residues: CASSLGTGNMNTEAFF. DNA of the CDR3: TGTGCCAGCTCACTCGGGACAGGGAATATGAACACTGAAGCTTTCTTT.

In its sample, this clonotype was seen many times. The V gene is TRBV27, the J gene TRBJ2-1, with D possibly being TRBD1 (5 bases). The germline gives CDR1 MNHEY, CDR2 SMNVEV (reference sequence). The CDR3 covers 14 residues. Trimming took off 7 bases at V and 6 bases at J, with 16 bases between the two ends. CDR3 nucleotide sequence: TGTGCCAGCACCAAAAGGGGCTCTAGCAATGAGCAGTTCTTC. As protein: CASTKRGSSNEQFF.

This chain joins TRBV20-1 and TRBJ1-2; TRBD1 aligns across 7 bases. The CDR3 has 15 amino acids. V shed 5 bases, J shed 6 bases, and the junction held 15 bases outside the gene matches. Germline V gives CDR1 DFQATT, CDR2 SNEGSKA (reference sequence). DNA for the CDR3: TGCAGTGCTGGACTAGTAACAGGGGCTATCGATGGCTACACCTTC. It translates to CSAGLVTGAIDGYTF.

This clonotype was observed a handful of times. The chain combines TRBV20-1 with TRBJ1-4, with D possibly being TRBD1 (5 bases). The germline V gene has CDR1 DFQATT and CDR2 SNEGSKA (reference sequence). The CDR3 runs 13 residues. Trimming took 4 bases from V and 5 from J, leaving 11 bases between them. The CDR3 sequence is CSATGPPNEKLFF. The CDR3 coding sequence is TGCAGTGCTACGGGACCCCCCAATGAAAAACTGTTTTTT.

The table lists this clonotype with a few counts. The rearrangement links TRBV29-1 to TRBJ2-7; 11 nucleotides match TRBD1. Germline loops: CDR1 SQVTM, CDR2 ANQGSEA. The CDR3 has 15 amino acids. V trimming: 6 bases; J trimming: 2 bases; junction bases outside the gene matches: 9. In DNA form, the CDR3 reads TGCAGCGTCGACTCAGGGACAGGGGGAACCTACGAGCAGTACTTC. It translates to CSVDSGTGGTYEQYF.

CDR3 sequence reads: CSVLSMGSTDTQYF. The DNA for the CDR3 is TGCAGCGTTCTTTCTATGGGTAGCACAGATACGCAGTATTTT. The chain combines TRBV29-1 with TRBJ2-3; D remains unclear. This CDR3 has 14 residues. The ends were cut back, 5 bases at V and 0 bases at J, with 12 bases in the middle. In germline, CDR1 is SQVTM, CDR2 ANQGSEA.

The CDR3 DNA is TGTGCCAGCCGGTCCGTAGACATTCAGTACTTC. Protein sequence: CASRSVDIQYF. The chain links TRBV2 to TRBJ2-4, with D hard to call. The germline V gene has CDR1 SNHLY and CDR2 FYNNEI. The CDR3 has 11 residues. The V gene lost 8 bases and the J gene lost 8 bases, with 10 bases spanning the gap. The whole variable domain, remainder taken from reference TRBV2 and TRBJ2-4, is EPEVTQTPSHQVTQMGQEVILRCVPISNHLYFYWYRQILGQKVEFLVSFYNNEISEKSEIFDDQFSVERPDGSNFTLKIRSTKLEDSAMYFCASRSVDIQYFGAGTRLSVL.

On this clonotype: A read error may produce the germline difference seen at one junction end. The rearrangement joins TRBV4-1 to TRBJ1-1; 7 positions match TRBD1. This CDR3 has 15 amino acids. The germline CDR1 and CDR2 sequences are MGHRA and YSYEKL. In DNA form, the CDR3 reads TGTGCCAGCAGCCAACGCAGGACAGGGAACACTGAAGCTTTCTTT. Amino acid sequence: CASSQRRTGNTEAFF.

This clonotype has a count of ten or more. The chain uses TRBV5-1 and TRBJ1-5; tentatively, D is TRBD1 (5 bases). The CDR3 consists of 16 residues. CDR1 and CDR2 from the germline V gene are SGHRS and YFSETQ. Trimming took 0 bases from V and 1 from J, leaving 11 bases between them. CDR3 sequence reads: CASSLGDSVSNQPQHF. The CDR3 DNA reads TGCGCCAGCAGCTTGGGCGACAGTGTCAGCAATCAGCCCCAGCATTTT.

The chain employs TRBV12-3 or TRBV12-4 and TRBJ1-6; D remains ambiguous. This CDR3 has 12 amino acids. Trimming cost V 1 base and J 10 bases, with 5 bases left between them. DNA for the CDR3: TGTGCCAGCAGTTTAGAATTCTCACCCCTCCACTTT. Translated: CASSLEFSPLHF.

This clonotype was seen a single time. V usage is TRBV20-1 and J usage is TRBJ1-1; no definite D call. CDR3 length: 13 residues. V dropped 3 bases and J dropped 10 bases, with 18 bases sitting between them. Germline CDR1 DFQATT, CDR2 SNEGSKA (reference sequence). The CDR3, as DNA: TGCAGTGCTAGCGCCGATGGGTTTGCAGGAGCTTTCTTT. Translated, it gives CSASADGFAGAFF.

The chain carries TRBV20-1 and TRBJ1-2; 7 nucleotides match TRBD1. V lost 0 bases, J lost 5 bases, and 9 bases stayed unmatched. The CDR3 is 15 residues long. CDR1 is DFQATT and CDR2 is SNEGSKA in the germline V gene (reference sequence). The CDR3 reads CSARDIATGRYGYTF. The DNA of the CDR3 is TGCAGTGCTAGAGATATTGCGACAGGGCGGTATGGCTACACCTTC.

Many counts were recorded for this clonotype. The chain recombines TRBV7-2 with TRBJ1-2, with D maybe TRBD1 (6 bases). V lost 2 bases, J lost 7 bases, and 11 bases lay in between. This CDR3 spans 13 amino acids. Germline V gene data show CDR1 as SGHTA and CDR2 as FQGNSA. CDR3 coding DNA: TGTGCCAGCAGCTTAACAGGGTTGCGTGGCTACACCTTC. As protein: CASSLTGLRGYTF.

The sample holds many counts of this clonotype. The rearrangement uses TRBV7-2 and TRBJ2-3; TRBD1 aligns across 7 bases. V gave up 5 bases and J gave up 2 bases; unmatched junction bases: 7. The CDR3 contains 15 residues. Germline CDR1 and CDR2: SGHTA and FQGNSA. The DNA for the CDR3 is TGTGCCAGCAGCACCTCGGGACAGCTCACAGATACGCAGTATTTT. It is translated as CASSTSGQLTDTQYF.

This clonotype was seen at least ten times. The CDR3 sequence is CASSSGGRLEQFF. The DNA of the CDR3 is TGTGCCAGCAGTTCGGGAGGTCGCCTTGAGCAGTTCTTC. The chain joins TRBV6-6 to TRBJ2-1; 7 nucleotides agree with TRBD2. V lost 4 bases to trimming and J lost 9 bases; unmatched junction nucleotides: 6. This CDR3 region has 13 residues. Germline V gene data show CDR1 as MNHNY and CDR2 as SVGAGI (reference sequence).

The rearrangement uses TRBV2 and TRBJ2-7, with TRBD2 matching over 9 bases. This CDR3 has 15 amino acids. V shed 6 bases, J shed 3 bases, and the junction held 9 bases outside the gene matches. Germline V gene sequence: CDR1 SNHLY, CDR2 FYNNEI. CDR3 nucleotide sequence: TGTGCCAGCAGCTTACTAGCGGGTAGGAACTACGAGCAGTACTTC. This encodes CASSLLAGRNYEQYF. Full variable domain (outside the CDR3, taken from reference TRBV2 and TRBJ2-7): EPEVTQTPSHQVTQMGQEVILRCVPISNHLYFYWYRQILGQKVEFLVSFYNNEISEKSEIFDDQFSVERPDGSNFTLKIRSTKLEDSAMYFCASSLLAGRNYEQYFGPGTRLTVT.

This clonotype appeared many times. Here the CDR3 DNA reads TGCGCCAGCAGCCAAGATCGGGTTGCAGGGTGGCCCCACACTGAAGCTTTCTTT. Translation gives CASSQDRVAGWPHTEAFF. The genes are TRBV4-1 and TRBJ1-1; a weak D match, TRBD1 (5 bases). Trimming took 0 bases from V and 3 from J, leaving 20 bases between them. CDR1 is MGHRA, CDR2 YSYEKL, per germline. This CDR3 is built from 18 residues.

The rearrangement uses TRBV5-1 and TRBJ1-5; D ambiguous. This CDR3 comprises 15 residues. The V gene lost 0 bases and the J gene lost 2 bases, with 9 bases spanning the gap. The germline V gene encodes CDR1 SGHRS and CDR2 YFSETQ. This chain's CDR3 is CASSLGEAGNQPQHF. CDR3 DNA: TGCGCCAGCAGCTTGGGGGAGGCCGGCAATCAGCCCCAGCATTTT.

For the CDR3, the DNA is TGTGCCAGCAGTGAACTACTGACTAGCGGCTACAATGAGCAGTTCTTC. Its translation: CASSELLTSGYNEQFF. V and J are TRBV2 and TRBJ2-1, with TRBD2 identical over 9 bases. The CDR3 is 16 amino acids. V shed 2 bases and J 3 bases; nucleotides not matched to a gene: 5. Germline lookup yields CDR1 SNHLY and CDR2 FYNNEI.

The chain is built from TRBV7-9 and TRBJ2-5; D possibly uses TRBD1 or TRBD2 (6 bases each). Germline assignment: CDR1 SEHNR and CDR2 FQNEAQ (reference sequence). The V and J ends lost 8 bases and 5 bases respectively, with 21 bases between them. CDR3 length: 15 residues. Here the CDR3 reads CASGKGGPPSETQYF. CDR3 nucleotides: TGTGCCAGCGGAAAAGGGGGGCCCCCGTCGGAGACCCAGTACTTC. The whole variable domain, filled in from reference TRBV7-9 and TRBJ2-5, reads DTGVSQNPRHKITKRGQNVTFRCDPISEHNRLYWYRQTLGQGPEFLTYFQNEAQLEKSRLLSDRFSAERPKGSFSTLEIQRTEQGDSAMYLCASGKGGPPSETQYFGPGTRLLVL.

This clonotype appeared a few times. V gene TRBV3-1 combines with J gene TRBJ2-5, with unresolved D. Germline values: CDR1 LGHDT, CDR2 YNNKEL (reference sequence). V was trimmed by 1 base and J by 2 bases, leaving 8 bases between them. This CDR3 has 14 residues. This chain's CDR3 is CASSQGGRQETQYF. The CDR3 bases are TGTGCCAGCAGCCAAGGCGGAAGACAAGAGACCCAGTACTTC.

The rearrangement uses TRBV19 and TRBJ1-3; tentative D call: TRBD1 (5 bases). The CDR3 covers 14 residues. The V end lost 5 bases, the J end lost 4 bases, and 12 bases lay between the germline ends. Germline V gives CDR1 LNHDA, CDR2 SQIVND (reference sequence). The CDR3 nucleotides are TGTGCCAGTAGTGTGCGGGGCAACGGAAACACCATATATTTT. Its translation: CASSVRGNGNTIYF.

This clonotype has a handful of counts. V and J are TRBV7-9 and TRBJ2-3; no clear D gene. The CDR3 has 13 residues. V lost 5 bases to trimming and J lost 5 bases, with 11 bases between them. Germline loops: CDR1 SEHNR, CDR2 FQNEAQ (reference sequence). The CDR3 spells CASSPLPLDTQYF. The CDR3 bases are TGTGCCAGCAGCCCACTGCCTCTAGATACGCAGTATTTT.

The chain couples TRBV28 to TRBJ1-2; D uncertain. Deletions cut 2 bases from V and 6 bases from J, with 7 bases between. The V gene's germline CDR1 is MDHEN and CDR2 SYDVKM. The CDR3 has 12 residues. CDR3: CASSLNRDGYTF. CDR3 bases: TGTGCCAGCAGTTTAAACCGGGATGGCTACACCTTC.

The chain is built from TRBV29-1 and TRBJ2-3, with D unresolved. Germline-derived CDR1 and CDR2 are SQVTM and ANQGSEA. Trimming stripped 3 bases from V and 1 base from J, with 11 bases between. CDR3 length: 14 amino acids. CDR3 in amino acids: CSVDLYWGTDTQYF. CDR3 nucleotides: TGCAGCGTTGATCTGTACTGGGGCACAGATACGCAGTATTTT.

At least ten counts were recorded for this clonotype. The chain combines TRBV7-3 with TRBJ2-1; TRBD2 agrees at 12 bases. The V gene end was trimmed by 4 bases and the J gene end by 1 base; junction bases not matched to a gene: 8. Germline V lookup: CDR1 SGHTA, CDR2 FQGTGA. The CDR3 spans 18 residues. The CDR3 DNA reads TGTGCCAGCAGCTCCCCTAGCGGGGGGGCCGGGTCCTACAATGAGCAGTTCTTC. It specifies CASSSPSGGAGSYNEQFF.